This T cell receptor (beta chain) was sequenced in a study of CD4 T cells in relation to SARS-CoV-2 and coronaviruses. About this clone itself: Antigen: not known.

CD4+ T cells from unexposed donors were obtained before the COVID-19 pandemic (2011-2018). Isolation of CD4+ T cells took place after less than twelve days in culture. Cells permitting, SARS-CoV-2 S/N and four cold-coronavirus spikes were tested on unexposed-donor CD4+ T cells. This CDR3 is 19 amino acids long. Trimming at V came to 1 base and at J to 5 bases, leaving 13 bases not matched to a gene. The germline CDR1 and CDR2 sequences are SGHTA and FQGNSA. Measured with immunoSEQ multiplex PCR; TCRdb has only the in-frame clones, and not every one. Here the sample spans about 18,000 clones, around 81% being singletons.

The chain recombines TRBV7-2 with TRBJ2-3; 12 bases map to TRBD2. The sequence was obtained from a human donor in good health. The sample taken for sequencing was CD4+ T cells from PBMCs, cultured in vitro. The CDR3 nucleotides read TGTGCCAGCAGCTTAGTGGCTAGCGGGGGGGTCAACCGGGGAGATACGCAGTATTTT. Amino acids: CASSLVASGGVNRGDTQYF.